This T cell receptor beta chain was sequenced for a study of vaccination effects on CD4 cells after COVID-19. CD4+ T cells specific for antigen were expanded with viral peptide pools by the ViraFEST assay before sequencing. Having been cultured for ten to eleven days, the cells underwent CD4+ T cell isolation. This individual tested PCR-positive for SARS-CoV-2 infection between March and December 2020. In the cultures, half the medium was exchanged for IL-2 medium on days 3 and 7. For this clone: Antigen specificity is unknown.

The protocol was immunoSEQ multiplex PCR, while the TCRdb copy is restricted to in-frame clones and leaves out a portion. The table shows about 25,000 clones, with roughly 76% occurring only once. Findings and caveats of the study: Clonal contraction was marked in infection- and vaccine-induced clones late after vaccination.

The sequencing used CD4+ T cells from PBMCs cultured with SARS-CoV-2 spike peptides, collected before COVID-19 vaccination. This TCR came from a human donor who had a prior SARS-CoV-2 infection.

The CDR3 region has the DNA TGTGCCAGCAGTGAATTGCCAGGGGGGAACACTGAAGCTTTCTTT. Amino acids: CASSELPGGNTEAFF. The chain has TRBV2 and TRBJ1-1; 7 bases agree with TRBD1. With 2 bases clipped from V and 1 base from J, the junction kept 4 bases outside the gene matches. CDR1 and CDR2 from the germline V gene are SNHLY and FYNNEI. The CDR3 runs 15 residues.